The following is a TCR beta chain sequence with its context. The sample comes from a study of technical replicates of blood from a few donors. Using immunoSEQ multiplex PCR, the repertoire was profiled, and TCRdb retains in-frame clones only, with some absent. The data hold tens of thousands of clones, with 90% to 95% observed a single time. Trimming cost V 3 bases and J 4 bases; bases outside gene matches: 9. The germline V gene encodes CDR1 LNHDA and CDR2 SQIVND (reference sequence). The length of the CDR3 is 16 residues. The chain is built from TRBV19 and TRBJ1-5; TRBD1 aligns across 7 bases. The specimen sequenced was T cells isolated from PBMCs. This receptor was obtained from a human donor in good health. Some clones in this sample may be carry-over from other donors' samples. The CDR3 reads CASSIRQGSWNQPQHF. The DNA of the CDR3 is TGTGCCAGTAGTATCAGACAGGGATCGTGGAATCAGCCCCAGCATTTT.